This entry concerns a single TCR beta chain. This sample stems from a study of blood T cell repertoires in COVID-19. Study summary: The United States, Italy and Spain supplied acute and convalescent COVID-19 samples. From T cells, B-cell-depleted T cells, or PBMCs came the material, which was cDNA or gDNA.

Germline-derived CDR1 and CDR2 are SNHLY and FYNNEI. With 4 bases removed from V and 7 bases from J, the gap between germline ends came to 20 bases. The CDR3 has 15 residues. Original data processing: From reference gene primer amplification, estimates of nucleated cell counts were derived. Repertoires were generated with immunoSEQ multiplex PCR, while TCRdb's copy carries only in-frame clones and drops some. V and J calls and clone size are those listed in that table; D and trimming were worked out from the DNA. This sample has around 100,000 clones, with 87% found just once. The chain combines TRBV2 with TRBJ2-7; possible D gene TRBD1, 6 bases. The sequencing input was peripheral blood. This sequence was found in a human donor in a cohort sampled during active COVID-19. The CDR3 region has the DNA TGTGCCAGCAGTGTAGGGGGACCCAGAGCGGATGAGCAGTACTTC. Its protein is CASSVGGPRADEQYF.